This T cell receptor (beta chain) derives from a study of blood T cell repertoires in COVID-19. Participant-reported clinical history was the basis for cohort assignment. Germline CDR1 reads MGHRA; CDR2 reads YSYEKL. The CDR3 loop spans 15 amino acids. Trimming removed 4 bases at V and 5 bases at J, with 15 bases between. Clones were sequenced by immunoSEQ multiplex PCR, and TCRdb holds only the in-frame ones, with some missing. The table records about 220,000 clones, almost 90% of them present only once. This clonotype was sampled from a man in his thirties or forties who had been exposed to COVID-19. The sequenced sample was PBMCs or T cells enriched from blood (not recorded which). V is TRBV4-1 and J is TRBJ2-1, with TRBD2 as a possible D gene (6 bases). Here the CDR3 DNA reads TGCGCCAGCAGCCCATCCGCGGGGTACCACAATGAGCAGTTCTTC. It translates to CASSPSAGYHNEQFF.